The 8 T cell receptor beta chains given below trace back to one sample, sequenced in a study of T cells in Graves' hyperthyroidism and ophthalmopathy. Amplified TCR beta CDR3 regions derived from RNA transcripts. Carried out on the TCR CDR3, a first-round RT-PCR used the HTBI primer set. A single record per CDR3 protein comes from TCRdb applying MiXCR to the multiplex PCR reads. The sample shows approximately 520,000 distinct CDR3 sequences, around 20% of them seen only once. Sequenced sample: blood. These receptor sequences come from a man younger than 35 with Graves' hyperthyroidism.

Notes on this clonotype: The junction departs from the called germline gene at one end, perhaps through a read error. The chain combines TRBV27 with TRBJ2-7, with D uncertain. Looked up from germline, CDR1 is MNHEY and CDR2 is SMNVEV (reference sequence). The CDR3 spans 13 residues. CDR3 DNA sequence: TGTGCCAGCAGTTTAACAGAAACCTACGAGCGGTACTTC. The encoded protein is CASSLTETYERYF.

Many counts were recorded for this clonotype. This rearrangement joins TRBV12-3 or TRBV12-4 to TRBJ1-1, with TRBD1 as a possible D gene (5 bases). The CDR3 spans 17 residues. The V end lost 6 bases, the J end lost 0 bases, and 20 bases lay between the germline ends. The CDR3 nucleotides read TGTGCCAGCAGGCCGACGGGACGCCTGGGCATGAACACTGAAGCTTTCTTT. Translation gives CASRPTGRLGMNTEAFF.

At least ten counts were recorded for this clonotype. J is TRBJ1-1 and V is TRBV11-2; D perhaps matches TRBD1 (6 bases). CDR3 length equals 15 residues. The V gene lost 0 bases and the J gene lost 4 bases, with 12 bases spanning the gap. Per germline, CDR1 SGHAT and CDR2 FQNNGV. The CDR3 is CASSLEGALSTEAFF. The CDR3 DNA reads TGTGCCAGCAGCTTAGAGGGGGCGCTGAGCACTGAAGCTTTCTTT.

This clonotype was seen at least ten times. V and J are TRBV28 and TRBJ2-5; 7 bases agree with TRBD2. V shed 10 bases, J shed 4 bases, and the junction held 9 bases outside the gene matches. The CDR3 runs 13 residues. Germline V gene sequence: CDR1 MDHEN, CDR2 SYDVKM. In nucleotides, the CDR3 is TGTGCCACTCGTTTGGGGGGGGGAGAGACCCAGTACTTC. This codes for CATRLGGGETQYF.

This clonotype was seen many times. The CDR3 loop is CATSSGRGYTF. CDR3 nucleotides: TGTGCCACTTCTTCGGGACGGGGCTACACCTTC. V gene TRBV27 combines with J gene TRBJ1-2; maybe TRBD1 (5 bases). The CDR3 consists of 11 residues. The germline CDR1 and CDR2 sequences are MNHEY and SMNVEV (reference sequence). V was shortened by 10 bases and J by 8 bases, with 14 bases between the two germline ends.

This clonotype was detected many times. The chain joins TRBV28 to TRBJ1-5; maybe TRBD1 (5 bases). This CDR3 region has 16 residues. CDR1 and CDR2 from the germline V gene are MDHEN and SYDVKM. The V and J ends lost 5 bases and 4 bases respectively, with 18 bases between them. The CDR3 here is CASSIRGVLRNQPQHF. DNA for the CDR3: TGTGCCAGCAGTATCCGAGGGGTTTTGAGGAATCAGCCCCAGCATTTT.

This clonotype was observed many times. One base away lies a much larger clone, so this may be a sequencing read error. This chain links TRBV6-1 with TRBJ2-5; TRBD1 might be the D (6 bases). Germline V gives CDR1 MNHNS, CDR2 SASEGT. The CDR3 is 15 residues long. The CDR3 DNA sequence: TGTGCCAGCAGTGAACCTACTGGGGACAAAGAGACCCAGTGCTTC. Protein product: CASSEPTGDKETQCF.

Many counts were recorded for this clonotype. The V gene is TRBV12-3 or TRBV12-4, the J gene TRBJ1-1; D is perhaps TRBD1 (6 bases). This CDR3 has 17 residues. Trimming stripped 5 bases from V and 0 bases from J, with 19 bases between. CDR3 region: CASSPLGANRMNTEAFF. DNA of the CDR3: TGTGCCAGCAGTCCCCTGGGGGCAAACCGCATGAACACTGAAGCTTTCTTT.